These 8 T cell receptor beta chains were sequenced from one sample in a study of response to subunit inactivated influenza vaccine. MiXCR was run by TCRdb on the RT-PCR reads, yielding one entry per CDR3 protein. The sample has approximately 530,000 distinct CDR3 sequences, roughly 7.6% seen once; the top ten hold about an eighth. Sequencing was performed on PBMCs from blood, taken around 25 months after vaccination. The receptors stem from a man aged 50-75 years who received an inactivated influenza vaccine.

This clonotype was observed many times. This rearrangement joins TRBV6-1 to TRBJ2-4; no definite D call. The CDR3 runs to 15 residues. Germline V CDR1 and CDR2: MNHNS, SASEGT. V lost 6 bases and J lost 4, with 16 bases in between. CDR3 protein: CASRDLGGLKNIQYF. The CDR3 DNA reads TGTGCCAGCAGGGACCTGGGTGGCTTAAAAAACATTCAGTACTTC.

There are many counts of this clonotype. J is TRBJ2-1 and V is TRBV7-8, with 10 bases aligning to TRBD2. The CDR3 is 15 amino acids. The germline gives CDR1 SGHVS, CDR2 FQNEAQ. With V trimmed by 5 bases and J by 7 bases, 8 bases remained unmatched. CDR3 DNA sequence: TGTGCCAGCAGCAAAGGGGCAGCGGGAGGGAATGAGCAGTTCTTC. Protein product: CASSKGAAGGNEQFF.

This chain connects TRBV9 to TRBJ2-3; D is possibly TRBD1 (5 bases). Germline CDR1 is SGDLS and CDR2 is YYNGEE. The CDR3 runs 19 residues. Trimming cost V 3 bases and J 0 bases, with 23 bases left between them. CDR3 DNA: TGTGCCAGCAGCGGGGGCTCTCTTTGGGGCCTTGGGAGCACAGATACGCAGTATTTT. Translation gives CASSGGSLWGLGSTDTQYF.

Only a few counts were recorded for this clonotype. The CDR3 reads CASSPTGPRETQYF. For the CDR3, the DNA is TGTGCCAGCAGTCCAACGGGGCCGAGGGAGACCCAGTACTTC. The chain carries TRBV6-1 and TRBJ2-5; D assignment may be TRBD1 or TRBD2 (5 bases each). V was trimmed by 5 bases and J by 5 bases, leaving 15 bases between them. This CDR3 region has 14 residues. Germline CDR1 and CDR2: MNHNS and SASEGT.

This clonotype was detected many times. V gene TRBV28 combines with J gene TRBJ2-7, with TRBD2 matching 7 bases. The CDR3 is 14 amino acids. Germline values: CDR1 MDHEN, CDR2 SYDVKM. The V gene end was trimmed by 4 bases and the J gene end by 1 base; junction bases not matched to a gene: 4. The DNA of the CDR3 is TGTGCCAGCAGTTCCGGGACTAAGTCCTACGAGCAGTACTTC. Amino acids: CASSSGTKSYEQYF.

J is TRBJ1-4 and V is TRBV7-9; 8 nucleotides line up with TRBD1. Losses at the gene ends were 4 bases for V and 9 bases for J; bases not matched to a gene: 7. Germline CDR1 is SEHNR and CDR2 is FQNEAQ (reference sequence). The CDR3 contains 14 residues. CDR3 protein: CASSSDRENKKLFF. CDR3 nucleotide sequence: TGTGCCAGCAGCTCGGACAGGGAGAATAAAAAACTGTTTTTT.

This chain links TRBV7-3 with TRBJ2-1; TRBD2 agrees at 9 bases. This CDR3 contains 15 residues. Germline V gene data show CDR1 as SGHTA and CDR2 as FQGTGA. The V gene end was trimmed by 3 bases and the J gene end by 6 bases; junction bases not matched to a gene: 6. For the CDR3, the DNA is TGTGCCAGCAGCTTTGGACTAGCGCCCCTCAATGAGCAGTTCTTC. Protein sequence: CASSFGLAPLNEQFF.

The chain combines TRBV27 with TRBJ2-1; 8 bases match TRBD2. Germline CDR1 and CDR2: MNHEY and SMNVEV (reference sequence). The J segment lost 9 bases and the V segment lost 6 bases, leaving 10 bases of the junction unmatched. This CDR3 spans 14 amino acids. The CDR3 DNA is TGTGCCAGCAGATCCGGCGGGGCGGGGGGTGAGCAGTTCTTC. It yields the protein CASRSGGAGGEQFF.